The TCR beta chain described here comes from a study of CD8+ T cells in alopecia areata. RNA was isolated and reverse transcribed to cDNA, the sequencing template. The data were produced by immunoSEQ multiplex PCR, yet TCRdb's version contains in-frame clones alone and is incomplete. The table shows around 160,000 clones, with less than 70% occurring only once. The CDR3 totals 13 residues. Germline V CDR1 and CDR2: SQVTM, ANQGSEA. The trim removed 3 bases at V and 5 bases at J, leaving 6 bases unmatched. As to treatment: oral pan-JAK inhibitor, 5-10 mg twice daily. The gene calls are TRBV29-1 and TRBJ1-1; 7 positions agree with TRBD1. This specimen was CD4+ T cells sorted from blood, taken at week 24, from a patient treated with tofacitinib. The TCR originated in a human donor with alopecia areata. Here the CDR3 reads CSVDVQQGTEAFF. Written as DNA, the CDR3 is TGCAGCGTTGACGTCCAACAGGGGACTGAAGCTTTCTTT.